The source of this T cell receptor (beta chain) is a study of blood T cell repertoires in COVID-19. How the authors handled the data: Amplification of reference gene primers was used by the study to estimate nucleated cell counts. Profiled with immunoSEQ multiplex PCR; TCRdb holds only in-frame clones, not every one. D and trimming come from the DNA, and the V and J calls and clone size come from that table. The profile shows fewer than 150,000 clones, about 82% of them singletons. Trimming took off 6 bases at V and 5 bases at J, with 14 bases between the two ends. From germline, CDR1 is LNHDA and CDR2 SQIVND (reference sequence). The CDR3 covers 14 residues.

The sequence was obtained from a man between 50 and 59 years old with acute or convalescent COVID-19. Sequencing input: peripheral blood. The rearrangement links TRBV19 to TRBJ1-5, with D possibly matching TRBD1 (6 bases). DNA for the CDR3: TGTGCCAGTAGGAACAGGGAGGGTGATCAGCCCCAGCATTTT. Protein: CASRNREGDQPQHF.